This note documents a single T cell receptor (beta chain) sequence. The data stem from a study of T cell responses to AZD1222 COVID-19 vaccine. Method: immunoSEQ multiplex PCR; TCRdb's copy keeps in-frame clones and lacks some. The repertoire holds about 120,000 clones, 94% seen once, with about 3% in the top ten. Sample: peripheral blood, taken 28 days after the second AZD1222 dose. The receptor was isolated from an adult who received the AZD1222 COVID-19 vaccine.

This CDR3 reads CASSVPDSRYTF. The CDR3 DNA sequence: TGTGCCAGCAGCGTACCGGACAGCCGCTACACCTTC. The chain links TRBV9 to TRBJ1-2; possible D gene TRBD1, 6 bases. The germline gives CDR1 SGDLS, CDR2 YYNGEE. Trimming took 1 base from V and 9 from J, leaving 10 bases between them. The CDR3 is 12 residues long.